A single sample is the source of the 3 T cell receptor beta chains below, sequenced in a study of early T cells in non-severe SARS-CoV-2 infection. From the 5' RACE reads, TCRdb called clonotypes with MiXCR, one entry per CDR3 protein. The sample carries fewer than 70,000 distinct CDR3 sequences, 3.5% to 6% recorded once. This material consisted of whole blood, taken at baseline. The source is an adult who was a healthcare worker with PCR-confirmed SARS-CoV-2 infection or an uninfected control (not recorded which). The donor label of this sample is uncertain.

The chain carries TRBV2 and TRBJ2-3; no clear D gene. V shed 7 bases and J shed 2 bases, with 10 bases lying between them. Germline loops: CDR1 SNHLY, CDR2 FYNNEI. The CDR3 runs 13 residues. The CDR3 sequence: CASTPGPTDTQYF. CDR3 DNA: TGTGCCAGCACTCCGGGCCCCACAGATACGCAGTATTTT.

This chain uses TRBV20-1 with TRBJ2-5; TRBD2 might be the D (5 bases). The CDR3 totals 12 residues. The V gene's germline CDR1 is DFQATT and CDR2 SNEGSKA (reference sequence). Trimming cost V 3 bases and J 1 base, with 6 bases left between them. The CDR3 here is CSASEGQETQYF. CDR3 sequence (DNA): TGCAGTGCTAGCGAGGGCCAAGAGACCCAGTACTTC.

The chain carries TRBV7-6 and TRBJ1-4; the match to TRBD1 covers 7 bases. This CDR3 region has 14 residues. V was clipped by 4 bases and J by 8 bases; unmatched bases: 7. Per the germline V gene, CDR1 is SGHVS and CDR2 is FNYEAQ. CDR3 residues: CASSSGQPAEKLFF. CDR3 sequence (DNA): TGTGCCAGCAGCTCGGGACAGCCGGCGGAAAAACTGTTTTTT.